Listed below are T cell receptor beta chains from one sample, sequenced in a study of blood T cell repertoires in COVID-19. Profiled with immunoSEQ multiplex PCR; TCRdb holds only in-frame clones, not every one. The sample contains 130,000 or so clones, around nine tenths of which appear only once. Sequencing was carried out using peripheral blood. The receptor set was obtained from a man aged 45-60 years with active or convalescent COVID-19. Both conserved end residues are part of each CDR3. The D gene is left open where the match is weak. Some rows have no size entry. The others give once, few or many, or a class for an expanded clone.

clone size: .; V gene: TRBV12-5; D gene: .; J gene: TRBJ2-5; CDR3 DNA: TGTGCTAGTGGTTCAATAAAGCGACCGGGGGTTTACGTGGATCCGTACGGGGAGACCCAGTACTTC; CDR3 protein: CASGSIKRPGVYVDPYGETQYF
clone size: .; V gene: TRBV30; D gene: .; J gene: TRBJ1-3; CDR3 DNA: TGTGCCTGGAACCCGGACAGCCCACGATGGGGAAACACCATATATTTT; CDR3 protein: CAWNPDSPRWGNTIYF
clone size: .; V gene: TRBV5-1; D gene: TRBD2; J gene: TRBJ2-1; CDR3 DNA: TGCGCCAGCAGCCCTGGGACTAGCGGGGGACCTCTTTACAATGAGCAGTTCTTC; CDR3 protein: CASSPGTSGGPLYNEQFF
clone size: .; V gene: TRBV27; D gene: TRBD2; J gene: TRBJ2-7; CDR3 DNA: TGTGCCAGCAGTCAAGAAGGACTAGCGGATTACGAGCAGTACTTC; CDR3 protein: CASSQEGLADYEQYF
clone size: .; V gene: TRBV15; D gene: .; J gene: TRBJ1-4; CDR3 DNA: TGTGCCACCAGCAGAGGAGGGATTGTAACTAATGAAAAACTGTTTTTT; CDR3 protein: CATSRGGIVTNEKLFF
clone size: .; V gene: TRBV11-3; D gene: TRBD1; J gene: TRBJ1-1; CDR3 DNA: TGTGCCAGCAGCTTAGAGTTTCGGAGAAGGGGGCGCTGGATGAACACTGAAGCTTTCTTT; CDR3 protein: CASSLEFRRRGRWMNTEAFF
clone size: few; V gene: TRBV19; D gene: TRBD2; J gene: TRBJ2-1; CDR3 DNA: TGTGCCAGGCCCTCGGGGGGGGACTACAATGAGCAGTTCTTC; CDR3 protein: CARPSGGDYNEQFF
clone size: .; V gene: TRBV5-1; D gene: TRBD1; J gene: TRBJ1-1; CDR3 DNA: TGCGCCAGCAGCGGGACAGTGAACACTGAAGCTTTCTTT; CDR3 protein: CASSGTVNTEAFF
clone size: .; V gene: TRBV27; D gene: TRBD1; J gene: TRBJ1-1; CDR3 DNA: TGTGCCAGCAGTGACAGGGGCGTGAACACTGAAGCTTTCTTT; CDR3 protein: CASSDRGVNTEAFF
clone size: .; V gene: TRBV5-5; D gene: TRBD1; J gene: TRBJ1-3; CDR3 DNA: TGTGCCAGCAGCTCGGACAGGGTAGGAAACACCATATATTTT; CDR3 protein: CASSSDRVGNTIYF
clone size: .; V gene: TRBV7-2; D gene: TRBD1; J gene: TRBJ2-5; CDR3 DNA: TGTGCCAGCAGCTTAGTCGCGGGACAGGGGCAAGAGACCCAGTACTTC; CDR3 protein: CASSLVAGQGQETQYF
clone size: .; V gene: TRBV4-1; D gene: TRBD2; J gene: TRBJ2-2; CDR3 DNA: TGCGCCAGCAGCCGCGGGACTAGCGGTGGCACCGGGGAGCTGTTTTTT; CDR3 protein: CASSRGTSGGTGELFF
clone size: .; V gene: TRBV27; D gene: .; J gene: TRBJ1-6; CDR3 DNA: TGTGCCAGCAGTTATGGGTGGGAGGGAATGAGTTCACCCCTCCACTTT; CDR3 protein: CASSYGWEGMSSPLHF
clone size: .; V gene: TRBV19; D gene: TRBD1; J gene: TRBJ2-3; CDR3 DNA: TGTGCCAGTAGTATGTATGGACAGGGGGCCAGCACAGATACGCAGTATTTT; CDR3 protein: CASSMYGQGASTDTQYF
clone size: .; V gene: TRBV4-3; D gene: TRBD1; J gene: TRBJ1-6; CDR3 DNA: TGCGCCAGCAGCCAACTCTTACAGGGGCCCGGAGGGGGAGCCCTCCACTTT; CDR3 protein: CASSQLLQGPGGGALHF
clone size: .; V gene: TRBV11-3; D gene: .; J gene: TRBJ2-1; CDR3 DNA: TGTGCCAGCAGCGCAGGTAGGGGGGGCAGTTACAATGAGCAGTTCTTC; CDR3 protein: CASSAGRGGSYNEQFF
clone size: .; V gene: TRBV6-5; D gene: .; J gene: TRBJ1-1; CDR3 DNA: TGTGCCAGCAGTCGGGACAAGTTGAGGGCTTTCTTT; CDR3 protein: CASSRDKLRAFF
clone size: once; V gene: TRBV28; D gene: TRBD1; J gene: TRBJ2-7; CDR3 DNA: TGTGCCAGCAGCACTACAGGGGTTCGCGAGCAGTACTTC; CDR3 protein: CASSTTGVREQYF
clone size: .; V gene: TRBV24-1; D gene: .; J gene: TRBJ2-2; CDR3 DNA: TGTGCCACCAGTGATTTGCGCTACGGGGAGCTGTTTTTT; CDR3 protein: CATSDLRYGELFF
clone size: .; V gene: TRBV2; D gene: TRBD2; J gene: TRBJ2-7; CDR3 DNA: TGTGCCAGCAGCAGACTAGCGGGGGATTACGAGCAGTACTTC; CDR3 protein: CASSRLAGDYEQYF
clone size: few; V gene: TRBV11-3; D gene: TRBD2; J gene: TRBJ2-2; CDR3 DNA: TGTGCCAGCAGCTCCCTAAGAGCGGGGGACACCGGGGAGCTGTTTTTT; CDR3 protein: CASSSLRAGDTGELFF
clone size: .; V gene: TRBV19; D gene: .; J gene: TRBJ2-1; CDR3 DNA: TGTGCCAGTAGTATATGGCAGCGGGTTTCCTCCTACAATGAGCAGTTCTTC; CDR3 protein: CASSIWQRVSSYNEQFF
clone size: .; V gene: TRBV20-1; D gene: .; J gene: TRBJ1-2; CDR3 DNA: TGCAGTGCTAGTCAGGGAAGCTCCTATGGCTACACCTTC; CDR3 protein: CSASQGSSYGYTF
clone size: .; V gene: TRBV19; D gene: TRBD1; J gene: TRBJ1-1; CDR3 DNA: TGTGCCAGTAGTACGGGACAGTTTAACACTGAAGCTTTCTTT; CDR3 protein: CASSTGQFNTEAFF
clone size: .; V gene: TRBV15; D gene: TRBD1; J gene: TRBJ2-5; CDR3 DNA: TGTGCCACCAGCGCAGTCGACAGGGCGCAAGAGACCCAGTACTTC; CDR3 protein: CATSAVDRAQETQYF
clone size: .; V gene: TRBV30; D gene: TRBD1; J gene: TRBJ1-1; CDR3 DNA: TGTGCCTGGAGTAAAAAAGGACAGGGAAACACTGAAGCTTTCTTT; CDR3 protein: CAWSKKGQGNTEAFF
clone size: .; V gene: TRBV4-3; D gene: TRBD1; J gene: TRBJ1-2; CDR3 DNA: TGCGCCAGCAGCCAAGGGGACAGGAACTATGGCTACACCTTC; CDR3 protein: CASSQGDRNYGYTF
clone size: .; V gene: TRBV4-2; D gene: TRBD2; J gene: TRBJ2-6; CDR3 DNA: TGTGCCAGCAGCCAAGATGAGCAGCGGGAGGACAACGTCCTGACTTTC; CDR3 protein: CASSQDEQREDNVLTF
clone size: .; V gene: TRBV19; D gene: .; J gene: TRBJ1-5; CDR3 DNA: TGTGCCAGTAGCCTGGGAACAGGCGATAATCAGCCCCAGCATTTT; CDR3 protein: CASSLGTGDNQPQHF
clone size: .; V gene: TRBV19; D gene: .; J gene: TRBJ2-7; CDR3 DNA: TGTGCCAGTAGTATAGTCACTGGCAGGGGAGAGCAGTACTTC; CDR3 protein: CASSIVTGRGEQYF
clone size: .; V gene: TRBV10-3; D gene: .; J gene: TRBJ2-7; CDR3 DNA: TGTGCCATCAGTGAAAACAGGGAAGAAGGAGAGCAGTACTTC; CDR3 protein: CAISENREEGEQYF
clone size: .; V gene: TRBV6-2/TRBV6-3; D gene: TRBD1; J gene: TRBJ2-5; CDR3 DNA: TGTGCCAGCAGCAGGGACAGGGGGCACGAGACCCAGTACTTC; CDR3 protein: CASSRDRGHETQYF
clone size: .; V gene: TRBV12-3/TRBV12-4; D gene: .; J gene: TRBJ1-5; CDR3 DNA: TGTGCCAGCAGGGTCGGGGTGGATCAGCCCCAGCATTTT; CDR3 protein: CASRVGVDQPQHF
clone size: .; V gene: TRBV3-1/TRBV3-2; D gene: .; J gene: TRBJ2-3; CDR3 DNA: TGTGCCAGCTCGCAAACATGGACAGATACGCAGTATTTT; CDR3 protein: CASSQTWTDTQYF
clone size: .; V gene: TRBV5-4; D gene: .; J gene: TRBJ2-5; CDR3 DNA: TGTGCCAGCAGCTTGGTAAACAGCAAAGAGACCCAGTACTTC; CDR3 protein: CASSLVNSKETQYF
clone size: .; V gene: TRBV29-1; D gene: TRBD1; J gene: TRBJ1-2; CDR3 DNA: TGCAGCTCAGGGACAGAAATCGGCTACACCTTC; CDR3 protein: CSSGTEIGYTF
clone size: .; V gene: TRBV4-1; D gene: .; J gene: TRBJ1-2; CDR3 DNA: TGCGCCAGCAGCTCCACAGGGTTCTATGGCTACACCTTC; CDR3 protein: CASSSTGFYGYTF
clone size: .; V gene: TRBV6-5; D gene: .; J gene: TRBJ2-3; CDR3 DNA: TGTGCCAGCAGCACGACCAGCGGGAGCACAGATACGCAGTATTTT; CDR3 protein: CASSTTSGSTDTQYF
clone size: .; V gene: TRBV19; D gene: TRBD2; J gene: TRBJ2-1; CDR3 DNA: TGTGCCAGTGCGACTAGCGGGAAGCGCTCCTACAATGAGCAGTTCTTC; CDR3 protein: CASATSGKRSYNEQFF
clone size: .; V gene: TRBV5-1; D gene: .; J gene: TRBJ1-4; CDR3 DNA: TGCGCCAGCAGCTTCGGGGGAGCAACTAATGAAAAACTGTTTTTT; CDR3 protein: CASSFGGATNEKLFF
clone size: .; V gene: TRBV6-2/TRBV6-3; D gene: TRBD1; J gene: TRBJ1-5; CDR3 DNA: TGTGCCAGCAGCCTGGACAGGGACTCATATCAGCCCCAGCATTTT; CDR3 protein: CASSLDRDSYQPQHF
clone size: .; V gene: TRBV10-1; D gene: .; J gene: TRBJ2-7; CDR3 DNA: TGCGCCAGCAGTGAACAGGCTACAGCGCAGTACTTC; CDR3 protein: CASSEQATAQYF
clone size: .; V gene: TRBV5-5; D gene: TRBD2; J gene: TRBJ2-7; CDR3 DNA: TGTGCCAGCAGCTTGGCGGGGGGGTTAGGGTCCTACGAGCAGTACTTC; CDR3 protein: CASSLAGGLGSYEQYF
clone size: .; V gene: TRBV15; D gene: .; J gene: TRBJ2-5; CDR3 DNA: TGTGCCACCAGCAGACCCACTAGCACATCAAAAGAGACCCAGTACTTC; CDR3 protein: CATSRPTSTSKETQYF
clone size: .; V gene: TRBV5-1; D gene: TRBD1; J gene: TRBJ1-3; CDR3 DNA: TGCGCCAGCAGCTTGGGCCTTGGGACAGGGGTCACTGGAAACACCATATATTTT; CDR3 protein: CASSLGLGTGVTGNTIYF
clone size: few; V gene: TRBV30; D gene: TRBD1; J gene: TRBJ1-5; CDR3 DNA: TGTGCCTGGAGCCAGGGGGCGGATCAGCCCCAGCATTTT; CDR3 protein: CAWSQGADQPQHF
clone size: .; V gene: TRBV4-1; D gene: .; J gene: TRBJ2-2; CDR3 DNA: TGCGCCAGCAGCATTGGGGGCAGGAACACCGGGGAGCTGTTTTTT; CDR3 protein: CASSIGGRNTGELFF
clone size: .; V gene: TRBV28; D gene: TRBD1; J gene: TRBJ1-1; CDR3 DNA: TGTGCCAGCAGGCCGGGACAGTTGAACACTGAAGCTTTCTTT; CDR3 protein: CASRPGQLNTEAFF
clone size: .; V gene: TRBV6-2/TRBV6-3; D gene: TRBD1; J gene: TRBJ2-6; CDR3 DNA: TGTGCCAGCAGTTACCTTCGGACAGGGGGGATTTTAGCTGGGGCCAACGTCCTGACTTTC; CDR3 protein: CASSYLRTGGILAGANVLTF